This passage covers 20 T cell receptor beta chains from one sample sequenced in a study of T cell responses to AZD1222 COVID-19 vaccine. Here immunoSEQ multiplex PCR was the method, and the copy in TCRdb shows in-frame clones only, minus some. The repertoire includes some 96,000 clones, over 75% of them detected once, and under 4.5% sits in the top ten. This sample comprised peripheral blood, obtained on day 0 of MenACWY control vaccination. Source of these receptors: an adult in good health.

The chain uses TRBV6-7 and TRBJ2-1, with TRBD2 matching over 10 bases. TRBV6-7 is an ORF; its function is uncertain. The CDR3 consists of 20 residues. V was pared by 0 bases and J by 8 bases, with 19 bases of the junction left unmatched. The CDR3 sequence is CASSYSGKPTVSSGRDEQFF. The DNA for the CDR3 is TGTGCCAGCAGTTACTCAGGGAAACCGACAGTTTCTAGCGGGAGAGATGAGCAGTTCTTC.

The chain uses TRBV2 and TRBJ2-7; unclear D gene. Germline V gene data show CDR1 as SNHLY and CDR2 as FYNNEI. V was pared by 3 bases and J by 0 bases, with 9 bases between. CDR3 length equals 14 residues. The CDR3, as DNA: TGTGCCAGCAGTGATCGTATGAACTCCTACGAGCAGTACTTC. This sequence encodes CASSDRMNSYEQYF.

The rearrangement joins TRBV19 to TRBJ1-4; maybe TRBD1 (6 bases). Trimming took off 2 bases at V and 6 bases at J, with 13 bases between the two ends. There are 15 residues in the CDR3. Germline-derived CDR1 and CDR2 are LNHDA and SQIVND (reference sequence). The CDR3 reads CASSISRGRDEKLFF. Written as DNA, the CDR3 is TGTGCCAGTAGTATAAGCAGGGGAAGAGATGAAAAACTGTTTTTT.

V is TRBV9 and J is TRBJ1-6, with 8 bases matching TRBD1. There are 15 residues in the CDR3. Unmatched junction bases numbered 8, after V lost 0 bases and J lost 12 bases. CDR1 is SGDLS, CDR2 YYNGEE, per germline. The CDR3 DNA follows: TGTGCCAGCAGCGTAGAGGGGACAGGTTCAAGACCCCTCCACTTT. It translates to CASSVEGTGSRPLHF.

The V call is TRBV23-1, the J call TRBJ1-2; TRBD1 agrees at 8 bases. TRBV23-1 is placed among ORFs of uncertain function. With V trimmed by 3 bases and J by 7 bases, 1 base remained unmatched. The CDR3 has 12 amino acids. CDR3 sequence (DNA): TGCGCCAGCAGTCAGGGACAGGTTGGCTACACCTTC. It is translated as CASSQGQVGYTF.

The rearrangement joins TRBV24-1 to TRBJ2-5; 10 nucleotides match TRBD1. The germline CDR1 and CDR2 sequences are KGHDR and SFDVKD. With V trimmed by 5 bases and J by 5 bases, 7 bases remained unmatched. The CDR3 length is 15 residues. CDR3 region: CATSARDRGMETQYF. DNA for the CDR3: TGTGCCACCAGTGCCCGGGACAGGGGTATGGAGACCCAGTACTTC.

The chain employs TRBV7-2 and TRBJ1-6, with a weak D call TRBD1 (5 bases). Deletions cut 5 bases from V and 2 bases from J, with 13 bases between. Germline values: CDR1 SGHTA, CDR2 FQGNSA. This CDR3 has 16 amino acids. The CDR3 region is CASSPGAFTYNSPLHF. CDR3 nucleotides: TGTGCCAGCAGCCCCGGGGCGTTCACCTATAATTCACCCCTCCACTTT.

The rearrangement uses TRBV11-3 and TRBJ2-1; 10 bases map to TRBD1. V lost 3 bases to trimming and J lost 7 bases; unmatched junction nucleotides: 12. Germline-derived CDR1 and CDR2 are SGHNT and YENEEA. CDR3 length: 17 residues. This CDR3 reads CASSLGRQGASWNEQFF. Written as DNA, the CDR3 is TGTGCCAGCAGCTTGGGACGACAGGGGGCATCCTGGAATGAGCAGTTCTTC.

This clone has just one count. The V call is TRBV5-5, the J call TRBJ2-7; D uncertain. Trimming left V 0 bases short and J 1 base short, with 11 bases between. Germline V gene data show CDR1 as SGHKS and CDR2 as YYEKEE (reference sequence). This CDR3 region has 15 residues. CDR3 DNA: TGTGCCAGCAGCTTGGAGCCCCAACCTTCCTACGAGCAGTACTTC. This encodes CASSLEPQPSYEQYF.

In its sample, this clone was seen once. The chain links TRBV6-2 or TRBV6-3 to TRBJ1-1, with D uncertain. CDR1 and CDR2 from the germline V gene are MNHEY and SVGEGT. Trimming took off 0 bases at V and 3 bases at J, with 23 bases between the two ends. The CDR3 is 19 residues long. The CDR3 DNA reads as TGTGCCAGCAGTTACTCAGCCTTCCGGCAGGTGAGTTTGGACACTGAAGCTTTCTTT. Its protein product is CASSYSAFRQVSLDTEAFF.

This chain joins TRBV7-2 and TRBJ1-3; D unresolved. Germline CDR1 is SGHTA and CDR2 is FQGNSA. This CDR3 has 16 residues. Trimming shortened V by 5 bases and J by 0 bases, and 14 bases separated the two germline ends. The CDR3 DNA follows: TGTGCCAGCAGCATAGGCGCACGAACCTCTGGAAACACCATATATTTT. As protein: CASSIGARTSGNTIYF. Variable domain in full (rest from reference TRBV7-2 and TRBJ1-3): GAGVSQSPSNKVTEKGKDVELRCDPISGHTALYWYRQSLGQGLEFLIYFQGNSAPDKSGLPSDRFSAERTGGSVSTLTIQRTQQEDSAVYLCASSIGARTSGNTIYFGEGSWLTVV.

This clone was observed a few times. This chain links TRBV27 with TRBJ2-4; no clear D. The CDR3 runs 13 residues. Germline V gives CDR1 MNHEY, CDR2 SMNVEV (reference sequence). V lost 5 bases, J lost 0 bases, and 5 bases lay in between. CDR3 loop: CASSPVAKNIQYF. The CDR3 DNA reads TGTGCCAGCAGTCCGGTAGCCAAAAACATTCAGTACTTC.

The chain joins TRBV5-5 to TRBJ1-2; no definite D call. The CDR3 runs 13 residues. Germline V lookup: CDR1 SGHKS, CDR2 YYEKEE (reference sequence). V shed 0 bases and J shed 3 bases, with 6 bases lying between them. CDR3 in DNA: TGTGCCAGCAGCTTGGGAGAATACTATGGCTACACCTTC. Protein product: CASSLGEYYGYTF.

The chain joins TRBV27 to TRBJ2-6, with 7 bases fitting TRBD2. The trim removed 1 base at V and 0 bases at J, leaving 0 bases unmatched. The germline gives CDR1 MNHEY, CDR2 SMNVEV (reference sequence). This CDR3 region has 16 residues. CDR3 sequence: CASSLWGGSGANVLTF. As DNA, the CDR3 is TGTGCCAGCAGTTTATGGGGGGGCTCTGGGGCCAACGTCCTGACTTTC.

This chain connects TRBV6-2 or TRBV6-3 to TRBJ1-1, with 11 nucleotides matching TRBD1. The CDR3 loop spans 16 amino acids. Germline V CDR1 and CDR2: MNHEY, SVGEGT. After removal of 1 base from V and 6 bases from J, the junction contained 7 bases not matched to a gene. CDR3 nucleotides: TGTGCCAGCAGTTACTATTCGGGACAGGGGGTACCTGAAGCTTTCTTT. This codes for CASSYYSGQGVPEAFF.

The chain's CDR3 is CASRTGSNYRVFF. In nucleotides, the CDR3 is TGTGCCAGCAGAACCGGGTCTAACTACCGAGTTTTCTTT. The chain has TRBV28 and TRBJ1-1; D ambiguous. The length of the CDR3 is 13 residues. Looked up from germline, CDR1 is MDHEN and CDR2 is SYDVKM. The V end was cut by 6 bases, the J end by 13 bases, with 21 bases between.

The gene calls are TRBV11-2 and TRBJ1-2, with D hard to call. The V end was cut by 4 bases, the J end by 13 bases, with 13 bases between. This CDR3 spans 11 amino acids. In germline, CDR1 is SGHAT, CDR2 FQNNGV. The CDR3 region has the DNA TGTGCCAGCAGCTCAGGACCGTCCTCCACCTTC. The encoded protein is CASSSGPSSTF.

The rearrangement uses TRBV5-1 and TRBJ2-2, with TRBD2 matching 11 bases. V trimming: 8 bases; J trimming: 2 bases; junction bases outside the gene matches: 11. The CDR3 is 17 amino acids. The germline CDR1 and CDR2 sequences are SGHRS and YFSETQ. CDR3 bases: TGCGCCAGAAAAAACCCGGGACTAGCGGTTAACACCGGGGAGCTGTTTTTT. This translates into CARKNPGLAVNTGELFF. Drawing the rest from reference TRBV5-1 and TRBJ2-2, the complete variable domain is KAGVTQTPRYLIKTRGQQVTLSCSPISGHRSVSWYQQTPGQGLQFLFEYFSETQRNKGNFPGRFSGRQFSNSRSEMNVSTLELGDSALYLCARKNPGLAVNTGELFFGEGSRLTVL.

This chain links TRBV7-2 with TRBJ2-7; 10 positions match TRBD2. This CDR3 is built from 16 residues. CDR1 and CDR2 (germline): SGHTA, FQGNSA. The ends lost 3 bases at V and 4 bases at J; junction bases unmatched: 9. CDR3 sequence (DNA): TGTGCCAGCAGCTTGCCAGCGGGAGGGCTCGAGTACGAGCAGTACTTC. This sequence encodes CASSLPAGGLEYEQYF.

This chain connects TRBV18 to TRBJ1-5; TRBD1 agrees at 8 bases. Germline trimming cut 4 bases from V and 5 bases from J; bases unmatched to any gene: 7. CDR1 and CDR2 (germline): KGHSH, LQKENI. The CDR3 length is 15 residues. The DNA for the CDR3 is TGTGCCAGCTCACGGGGACAGGTTAGGGATCAGCCCCAGCATTTT. This translates into CASSRGQVRDQPQHF.